A single sample is the source of the 29 T cell receptor beta chains below, sequenced in a study of PD-L1 blockade in urothelial cancer. Described time point: peripheral blood 6 weeks after treatment start. Sequencing was performed with immunoSEQ multiplex PCR; in TCRdb, only in-frame clones are kept and a portion is missing. This sample has 100,000 to 150,000 clones; 86% occur once, and the top ten carry about 2.4%. Specimen: PBMCs, collected around atezolizumab (anti-PD-L1) treatment. The receptors here all came from a man between 50 and 59 years old with urothelial cancer.

The chain couples TRBV6-1 to TRBJ2-7; D is unclear. V lost 8 bases and J lost 3, with 8 bases in between. Germline CDR1 is MNHNS and CDR2 is SASEGT. The CDR3 has 11 residues. The CDR3 coding sequence is TGTGCCAGCCGGAGTATCTACGAGCAGTACTTC. Amino acids: CASRSIYEQYF.

The chain carries TRBV28 and TRBJ1-2, with D perhaps TRBD1 (5 bases). Germline V gene lookup returns CDR1 MDHEN and CDR2 SYDVKM. CDR3 length: 13 residues. The V end was cut by 5 bases, the J end by 8 bases, with 15 bases between. The CDR3 nucleotides are TGTGCCAGCAGTGCCCATATGCGGGGGGGCTACACCTTC. This encodes CASSAHMRGGYTF.

The J gene is TRBJ2-1, the V gene TRBV6-1, with D unclear. V was pared by 1 base and J by 5 bases, with 3 bases between. The germline V gene encodes CDR1 MNHNS and CDR2 SASEGT. This CDR3 spans 12 amino acids. CDR3: CASSEGNNEQFF. The CDR3 bases are TGTGCCAGCAGTGAAGGTAACAATGAGCAGTTCTTC.

The V gene is TRBV18, the J gene TRBJ2-7; 8 bases line up with TRBD1. The ends lost 2 bases at V and 2 bases at J; junction bases unmatched: 5. The CDR3 is made up of 15 amino acids. Germline assignment: CDR1 KGHSH and CDR2 LQKENI. The CDR3 DNA sequence: TGTGCCAGCTCACCAGGGACAGGTTTCACCTACGAGCAGTACTTC. It is translated as CASSPGTGFTYEQYF.

This clone occurred once. The J gene is TRBJ2-2, the V gene TRBV9; 7 bases match TRBD2. With V trimmed by 3 bases and J by 6 bases, 8 bases remained unmatched. The CDR3 has 15 residues. Germline values: CDR1 SGDLS, CDR2 YYNGEE. The CDR3 loop reads CASSAPVGGAGELFF. CDR3 coding DNA: TGTGCCAGCAGCGCACCCGTGGGGGGGGCCGGGGAGCTGTTTTTT.

Of note for this clone: Other DNA sequences in this specimen translate into the identical CDR3. The gene calls are TRBV7-9 and TRBJ2-1; no firm D call. V was clipped by 0 bases and J by 10 bases, with 4 bases between them. Germline V gene data show CDR1 as SEHNR and CDR2 as FQNEAQ (reference sequence). This CDR3 has 11 residues. CDR3 loop: CASSLAREQFF. The CDR3 coding sequence is TGTGCCAGCAGCTTAGCGAGGGAGCAGTTCTTC.

This chain uses TRBV5-4 with TRBJ2-3, with D possibly being TRBD1 (6 bases). Deletions cut 0 bases from V and 5 bases from J, with 7 bases between. CDR3 length: 13 residues. The germline CDR1 and CDR2 sequences are SGHNT and YYREEE (reference sequence). For the CDR3, the DNA is TGTGCCAGCAGCTTGGACAGGGAAGATACGCAGTATTTT. It yields the protein CASSLDREDTQYF.

The J gene is TRBJ2-7, the V gene TRBV29-1; D is unresolved. Trimming shortened V by 4 bases and J by 6 bases, and 7 bases separated the two germline ends. CDR1 is SQVTM and CDR2 is ANQGSEA in the germline V gene. The CDR3 consists of 10 residues. The CDR3 DNA follows: TGCAGCGTTGTTTCAATCGAGCAGTACTTC. The encoded protein is CSVVSIEQYF.

The chain combines TRBV6-5 with TRBJ1-1; D possibly corresponds to TRBD1 (5 bases). The CDR3 length is 13 residues. CDR1 is MNHEY, CDR2 SVGAGI, per germline. The V gene lost 4 bases and the J gene lost 3 bases, with 9 bases spanning the gap. The CDR3: CASSSPTDTEAFF. The CDR3 DNA sequence: TGTGCCAGCAGTTCCCCGACAGACACTGAAGCTTTCTTT.

The chain couples TRBV5-1 to TRBJ1-1; D might be TRBD1 (5 bases). CDR3 length: 14 residues. The V gene lost 3 bases and the J gene lost 6 bases, with 15 bases spanning the gap. Per germline, CDR1 SGHRS and CDR2 YFSETQ. CDR3 sequence: CASSSPQGYAEAFF. The CDR3 region has the DNA TGCGCCAGCAGCTCCCCCCAGGGATACGCTGAAGCTTTCTTT.

The chain combines TRBV18 with TRBJ2-7; 8 bases map to TRBD1. Losses at the gene ends were 5 bases for V and 2 bases for J; bases not matched to a gene: 8. The CDR3 totals 15 residues. Germline V gives CDR1 KGHSH, CDR2 LQKENI. The CDR3 loop is CASSAGTGSPYEQYF. DNA for the CDR3: TGTGCCAGCTCAGCTGGGACAGGCAGCCCCTACGAGCAGTACTTC.

This chain uses TRBV6-1 with TRBJ2-7; possible D gene TRBD1, 5 bases. The length of the CDR3 is 15 residues. Germline values: CDR1 MNHNS, CDR2 SASEGT. Trimming cost V 2 bases and J 2 bases, with 13 bases left between them. CDR3 coding DNA: TGTGCCAGCAGTGAAATCATGGGCAGGGCCTACGAGCAGTACTTC. Translation gives CASSEIMGRAYEQYF.

This clone has just a few counts. The gene calls are TRBV7-9 and TRBJ1-6, with 9 bases identical to TRBD1. The V segment lost 5 bases and the J segment 9 bases; nucleotides outside the gene matches: 11. Germline lookup yields CDR1 SEHNR and CDR2 FQNEAQ (reference sequence). The CDR3 consists of 16 residues. CDR3 amino acids: CASSLAQGASFSPLHF. In nucleotides, the CDR3 is TGTGCCAGCAGCCTCGCACAGGGGGCATCGTTTTCACCCCTCCACTTT. The entire variable domain, with the rest obtained from reference TRBV7-9 and TRBJ1-6, is as follows: DTGVSQNPRHKITKRGQNVTFRCDPISEHNRLYWYRQTLGQGPEFLTYFQNEAQLEKSRLLSDRFSAERPKGSFSTLEIQRTEQGDSAMYLCASSLAQGASFSPLHFGNGTRLTVT.

V and J are TRBV30 and TRBJ2-3; maybe TRBD2 (5 bases). Trimming stripped 5 bases from V and 5 bases from J, with 23 bases between. The germline V gene encodes CDR1 GTSNPN and CDR2 SVGIG (reference sequence). This CDR3 is 16 amino acids long. The CDR3 loop is CAWAGTSSWEIDTQYF. DNA of the CDR3: TGTGCCTGGGCTGGTACCTCTAGTTGGGAGATAGATACGCAGTATTTT.

V and J are TRBV7-9 and TRBJ1-3; possible D gene TRBD1, 6 bases. From germline, CDR1 is SEHNR and CDR2 FQNEAQ (reference sequence). The length of the CDR3 is 15 residues. With 5 bases removed from V and 2 bases from J, the gap between germline ends came to 13 bases. This CDR3 reads CASSPRTDPGNTIYF. CDR3 nucleotide sequence: TGTGCCAGCAGCCCGCGGACAGATCCTGGAAACACCATATATTTT. Combining the CDR3 with reference TRBV7-9 and TRBJ1-3 gives the whole variable domain DTGVSQNPRHKITKRGQNVTFRCDPISEHNRLYWYRQTLGQGPEFLTYFQNEAQLEKSRLLSDRFSAERPKGSFSTLEIQRTEQGDSAMYLCASSPRTDPGNTIYFGEGSWLTVV.

Worth noting for this clone: The sample contains more than one DNA sequence encoding this CDR3. The rearrangement links TRBV5-1 to TRBJ2-3, with 10 bases that match TRBD2. The trim removed 4 bases at V and 1 base at J, leaving 3 bases unmatched. There are 15 residues in the CDR3. The germline V gene has CDR1 SGHRS and CDR2 YFSETQ. For the CDR3, the DNA is TGCGCCAGCAGCCTAGCGGGAGTCGGCACAGATACGCAGTATTTT. It codes for CASSLAGVGTDTQYF.

The genes are TRBV5-4 and TRBJ2-3; 14 bases fit TRBD2. The trim removed 0 bases at V and 4 bases at J, leaving 1 base unmatched. Germline loops: CDR1 SGHNT, CDR2 YYREEE (reference sequence). The CDR3 contains 16 residues. The CDR3 region is CASSLGLAGGSDTQYF. The DNA for the CDR3 is TGTGCCAGCAGCTTGGGACTAGCGGGAGGGTCAGATACGCAGTATTTT.

The V gene is TRBV29-1, the J gene TRBJ1-1, with D perhaps TRBD1 (5 bases). The CDR3 runs to 12 residues. V lost 7 bases to trimming and J lost 1 base, with 10 bases between them. Germline-derived CDR1 and CDR2 are SQVTM and ANQGSEA. CDR3 region: CSGHTGNTEAFF. Here the CDR3 DNA reads TGCAGCGGTCATACAGGGAACACTGAAGCTTTCTTT.

This chain joins TRBV5-1 and TRBJ2-7, with TRBD1 identical over 7 bases. V shed 3 bases, J shed 6 bases, and the junction held 12 bases outside the gene matches. Per the germline V gene, CDR1 is SGHRS and CDR2 is YFSETQ. The CDR3 contains 15 residues. The chain's CDR3 is CASSSRQGSFGEQYF. In DNA form, the CDR3 reads TGCGCCAGCAGCTCAAGACAGGGTTCATTCGGCGAGCAGTACTTC.

The rearrangement uses TRBV27 and TRBJ1-4; 8 nucleotides align to TRBD1. J was trimmed by 5 bases and V by 6 bases; bases with no gene match: 11. Per germline, CDR1 MNHEY and CDR2 SMNVEV (reference sequence). CDR3 length: 16 amino acids. CDR3 in amino acids: CASSPSNRGLNEKLFF. In DNA, the CDR3 is TGTGCCAGCAGCCCAAGCAACAGGGGGTTGAATGAAAAACTGTTTTTT. Full variable domain (rest looked up from reference TRBV27 and TRBJ1-4): EAQVTQNPRYLITVTGKKLTVTCSQNMNHEYMSWYRQDPGLGLRQIYYSMNVEVTDKGDVPEGYKVSRKEKRNFPLILESPSPNQTSLYFCASSPSNRGLNEKLFFGSGTQLSVL.

The chain joins TRBV27 to TRBJ2-7; 7 bases map to TRBD2. V shed 1 base, J shed 0 bases, and the junction held 6 bases outside the gene matches. Germline CDR1 and CDR2: MNHEY and SMNVEV (reference sequence). The CDR3 length is 16 residues. CDR3 protein: CASSLYSSGASYEQYF. The CDR3 DNA sequence: TGTGCCAGCAGTTTATATTCTAGCGGAGCCTCCTACGAGCAGTACTTC.

The chain employs TRBV11-2 and TRBJ2-7, with 8 bases that match TRBD2. CDR3 length equals 14 residues. Germline CDR1 is SGHAT and CDR2 is FQNNGV. Germline trimming cut 2 bases from V and 7 bases from J; bases unmatched to any gene: 7. CDR3 sequence: CASSLMLRGGEQYF. For the CDR3, the DNA is TGTGCCAGCAGCTTAATGCTCCGGGGGGGAGAGCAGTACTTC.

The V call is TRBV7-9, the J call TRBJ1-5; no firm D call. The CDR3 is made up of 13 amino acids. V lost 4 bases and J 3 bases, leaving 7 bases between the germline ends. Germline values: CDR1 SEHNR, CDR2 FQNEAQ (reference sequence). For the CDR3, the DNA is TGTGCCAGCAGCTCCGGGGACAATCAGCCCCAGCATTTT. It encodes CASSSGDNQPQHF.

This clone was recorded once. This chain uses TRBV4-2 with TRBJ2-3; D not resolved. Germline CDR1 reads LGHNA; CDR2 reads YNFKEQ. V lost 0 bases and J lost 2, with 12 bases in between. This CDR3 contains 16 residues. DNA for the CDR3: TGTGCCAGCAGCCAAGATTCCCTAGAACTCACAGATACGCAGTATTTT. Translating it yields CASSQDSLELTDTQYF.

This clone occurred once. V usage is TRBV18 and J usage is TRBJ2-1, with D possibly TRBD1 on 6 matching bases. The V gene's germline CDR1 is KGHSH and CDR2 LQKENI. The CDR3 extends over 16 amino acids. Trimming removed 0 bases at V and 3 bases at J, with 12 bases between. The CDR3 sequence: CASSPPATGVYNEQFF. The CDR3 DNA follows: TGTGCCAGCTCACCACCAGCGACAGGCGTCTACAATGAGCAGTTCTTC.

The V and J genes are TRBV6-5 and TRBJ2-7; a weak D match, TRBD2 (5 bases). The CDR3 contains 13 residues. V was shortened by 0 bases and J by 10 bases, with 13 bases between the two germline ends. Germline assignment: CDR1 MNHEY and CDR2 SVGAGI. The CDR3 nucleotides are TGTGCCAGCAGTTACTCGGACTTCCGCCCCCAGTACTTC. Encoded protein: CASSYSDFRPQYF.

The chain links TRBV18 to TRBJ2-1; a weak D match, TRBD1 (5 bases). Germline CDR1 is KGHSH and CDR2 is LQKENI. V was trimmed by 3 bases and J by 4 bases, leaving 13 bases between them. The CDR3 contains 15 residues. The CDR3 DNA sequence: TGTGCCAGCTCACCTTCCAGACAGACTTACAATGAGCAGTTCTTC. It yields the protein CASSPSRQTYNEQFF.

This sequence joins TRBV27 and TRBJ1-2; a possible D gene is TRBD1 (5 bases). The CDR3 runs to 15 residues. Germline values: CDR1 MNHEY, CDR2 SMNVEV (reference sequence). The V end was cut by 2 bases, the J end by 5 bases, with 15 bases between. The CDR3 region is CASSLGLGREYGYTF. CDR3 DNA: TGTGCCAGCAGTTTAGGCCTCGGCAGGGAATATGGCTACACCTTC.

The V gene is TRBV4-1, the J gene TRBJ2-1; 9 bases match TRBD1. This CDR3 spans 15 amino acids. CDR1 is MGHRA, CDR2 YSYEKL, per germline. Losses at the gene ends were 4 bases for V and 8 bases for J; bases not matched to a gene: 9. Written as DNA, the CDR3 is TGCGCCAGCAGCCGGGGACAGGGAGAGGTCGATGAGCAGTTCTTC. Translated: CASSRGQGEVDEQFF.